This TCR beta chain originates from a study of blood T cells in healthy people across ages (dated by TCRdb to the mid-2010s). Regarding the research as a whole: In model experiments, template switching captured about one uniquely barcoded TCR beta cDNA molecule for every two T cells. The study measured age-related changes in TCR beta repertoire diversity using deep sequencing normalized with unique cDNA molecular identifiers. Donors were grouped into four age groups: young (average 16 years), middle-aged (around 39), aged (around 60) and long-lived (approximately 78). To avoid experimental bias, donors of different ages were randomly spread across the sequencing lanes. The study analyzed two additional independent replicas of 1 million unique cDNA reads from the same blood draw for two donors, one aged 18 to 29 and one aged 80 or older.

The CDR1 and CDR2 encoded by the germline V gene are KGHSH and LQKENI. The CDR3 holds 14 amino acids from the cysteine to the phenylalanine. Only CDR3 DNA remains: 42 bases, in frame from the first base. Details on this clonotype: The specificity of this receptor is unknown. Per-nucleotide qualities are absent, and no much larger clonotype sits a single base away.

Donors were 40 or so systemically healthy Caucasian individuals from Russia aged 6 to 90 years. Roughly 11 milliliters of peripheral blood were drawn from each donor into EDTA-treated Vacutainer tubes. Ficoll-Paque density-gradient centrifugation was used to isolate PBMCs, with at least 7 million per sample. Trizol reagent was used to extract total RNA from PBMCs, with at least 5.5 micrograms per sample. The percentages of naive CD45RAhigh/CD27high T cells were determined by flow cytometry on a PBMC aliquot from every donor. Libraries were made using 5' RACE. Sequencing took place on an Illumina HiSeq 2500. A second about 6 to 11 cycle PCR used a sample-barcoded 5' primer and a J-beta primer mix. A unique molecular identifier was introduced onto each TCR beta cDNA molecule by a template-switch 5' adaptor carrying 12 random nucleotides. Each sample yielded at least 3 million CDR3-containing paired-end reads. First-strand cDNA was synthesized from all RNA with the Mint cDNA synthesis kit, primed by a TRBC-specific oligonucleotide. Following uracil-DNA glycosylase treatment, all cDNA underwent a first 18-cycle PCR with the universal primers M1SS and BC2_uni_R. As for how the authors treated the data: For normalization, 1 million high-quality reads, each with a distinct molecular identifier, were randomly selected from each sample. Reads sharing molecular identifiers were discarded rather than binned into consensus sequences. CDR3 identification, clonotype clustering and error correction used MiTCR with a Q25 quality threshold and the strictest error-elimination algorithm. Lower-bound total TCR beta diversity was estimated with a nonparametric unseen species model using Euler transformation. TCRdb reanalyzed the raw reads on its own, using fastp at Q25 for trimming and MiXCR for clone calling, and kept in-frame beta chains. Each CDR3 protein appears once, grouped with its most common genes and DNA. The V and J calls and clone size are TCRdb's, not the authors'. Recorded for this sample are 540,000 or so distinct CDR3 sequences; roughly 48% of them occurred a single time. Roughly 25% of the sample comes from the top ten.

General study outcomes and caveats: Because profiling used bulk unsorted PBMCs, naive and antigen-experienced compartments could not be compared conclusively. Compared with the aged group, more naive CD4+ T cells, fewer expanded clones and increased TCR diversity were shown by the long-lived group, suggesting age selection. Total diversity estimates from one million sequenced T cells were considered lower bounds and underestimates. Because donor CMV infection status was unknown, age-related changes in expanded clonotypes were potentially confounded. There was a strong correlation between observed TCR beta diversity and the percentage of naive T cells measured by flow cytometry. Observed TCR beta diversity per million T cells fell roughly linearly with age, and a significant reduction was already apparent by age about 43.

This receptor chain uses TRBV18 and TRBJ2-5; the D gene is perhaps TRBD2, from 6 matching bases. The J call may be incorrect, as the DNA end agrees better with TRBJ2-7. The sequenced material came from blood. The receptor was derived from a man at least 80 years old in good health. The CDR3 reads CASSPEGIAYEQYF. In nucleotides, the sequence is TGTGCCAGCTCACCGGAGGGAATCGCCTACGAGCAGTACTTC.